This T cell receptor (beta chain) came from a study of blood T cell repertoires in COVID-19. Study details: From the United States, Italy and Spain came samples of acute and convalescent COVID-19.

Original methodology: Reference gene primer amplification gave estimated nucleated cell counts. The method was immunoSEQ multiplex PCR; TCRdb's version includes in-frame clones alone and lacks a portion of them. V and J calls and clone size come straight from that table; D and trimming were deduced from the DNA. In the table there are about 87,000 clones, roughly 87% of which are singletons. CDR1 and CDR2 from the germline V gene are SGHRS and YFSETQ. Losses at the gene ends were 0 bases for V and 5 bases for J; bases not matched to a gene: 4. The CDR3 spans 14 residues. This clonotype was obtained from a woman aged 80 or over with acute or convalescent COVID-19. The specimen sequenced was peripheral blood. V usage is TRBV5-1 and J usage is TRBJ2-7, with 8 bases identical to TRBD2. CDR3 nucleotide sequence: TGCGCCAGCAGCTTGGGGACTAGCATTGACGAGCAGTACTTC. Its protein is CASSLGTSIDEQYF.